A selection of T cell receptor beta chains follows, all from one sample in a study of cytomegalovirus exposure and HLA in healthy donors. Assay used: immunoSEQ multiplex PCR; TCRdb lists only in-frame clones, some missing. The table has under 150,000 clones, 70% to 85% seen once; the top ten hold roughly 1.4%. The sequencing sample was made of PBMCs. These receptors originate from a man under 40 in good health and CMV-seropositive. CDR3s include the opening cysteine and the closing phenylalanine or tryptophan. D genes are given only for firm matches. Clone size is given for some rows only: seen once, a few or many times, or a class if the clone is expanded.

>TRBJ2-3|NA|NA|TRBV28
TGTGCCAGCAGTTACGGGGGAATGACAGATACGCAGTATTTT
CASSYGGMTDTQYF
>TRBJ2-3|NA|TRBD1|TRBV28
TGTGCCAGCAGTTTGACAGGGGGCCGGGATACGCAGTATTTT
CASSLTGGRDTQYF
>TRBJ2-1|NA|TRBD2|TRBV28
TGTGCCAGCAGTTTACCACCCCCCGGGGGGAAGAATGAGCAGTTCTTC
CASSLPPPGGKNEQFF
>TRBJ1-1|NA|NA|TRBV28
TGTGCCAGCAGTTTGGGCACCACTGAAGCCTTCTTT
CASSLGTTEAFF
>TRBJ2-1|NA|NA|TRBV7-2
TGTGCCAGCAGCCCGGACAGTTACAATGAGCAGTTCTTC
CASSPDSYNEQFF
>TRBJ2-3|NA|TRBD2|TRBV7-3
TGTGCCAGCAGCTCGGGACTAGCGGGGAGAACAGATACGCAGTATTTT
CASSSGLAGRTDTQYF
>TRBJ1-2|few|NA|TRBV28
TGTGCCAGCAGTTCAGTGGCCCCAACTAACTATGGCTACACCTTC
CASSSVAPTNYGYTF
>TRBJ1-1|NA|NA|TRBV6-5
TGTGCCAGCAGTGATCTGGCAGGGAACACTGAAGCTTTCTTT
CASSDLAGNTEAFF
>TRBJ2-7|NA|TRBD2|TRBV7-9
TGTGCCAGCAGCTTAGGAGCGGGAGGACACGAGCAGTACTTC
CASSLGAGGHEQYF
>TRBJ2-7|NA|NA|TRBV5-4
TGTGCCAGCAGCCCTGGGGCGGTAACCTCCTACGAGCAGTACTTC
CASSPGAVTSYEQYF
>TRBJ1-1|NA|NA|TRBV6-1
TGTGCCAGCAGCTCCAACACTGAAGCTTTCTTT
CASSSNTEAFF
>TRBJ2-1|NA|TRBD1|TRBV7-6
TGTGCCAGCAGCTTAGCCCAGGGGGATGAGCAGTTCTTC
CASSLAQGDEQFF
>TRBJ1-2|NA|TRBD1|TRBV6-1
TGTGCCAGCAGTGGTACGACCCGGGACAGGGGGCGCGGGGGCTACACCTTC
CASSGTTRDRGRGGYTF
>TRBJ1-2|NA|TRBD1|TRBV6-5
TGTGCCAGCAGGGAACAGGGGGCTTTCTATGGCTACACCTTC
CASREQGAFYGYTF
>TRBJ1-1|NA|NA|TRBV30
TGTGCCTGGAGGGACAGTCTAGCCACTGAAGCTTTCTTT
CAWRDSLATEAFF
>TRBJ1-5|NA|NA|TRBV4-1
TGCGCCAGCAGCCAAGATGGGGCTCCTGGCAATCAGCCCCAGCATTTT
CASSQDGAPGNQPQHF
>TRBJ1-2|NA|NA|TRBV30
TGTGCCTGGAGTGTACAATATGGCTACACCTTC
CAWSVQYGYTF
>TRBJ2-3|NA|NA|TRBV7-2
TGTGCCAGCAGCTCACTGCTCCCGCCAGATACGCAGTATTTT
CASSSLLPPDTQYF
>TRBJ2-7|once|TRBD2|TRBV4-2
TGTGCCAGCAGCCAAGCCGGTAGCGGGGGGGCCTCCTACGAGCAGTACTTC
CASSQAGSGGASYEQYF
>TRBJ2-7|NA|TRBD1|TRBV6-5
TGTGCCAGCAGCTCCGGGACAGCCTTCTCCTACGAGCAGTACTTC
CASSSGTAFSYEQYF
>TRBJ1-2|NA|TRBD1|TRBV9
TGTGCCAGCAGCAACAACCGACAGGGCCCTAGCGGCTACACCTTC
CASSNNRQGPSGYTF
>TRBJ2-3|NA|NA|TRBV18
TGTGCCAGCTCACCACTGGTAGCCCCAGATACGCAGTATTTT
CASSPLVAPDTQYF
>TRBJ2-2|NA|NA|TRBV7-6
TGTGCCAGCAGCTTTCAGAATTCCCCCGCGAACACCGGGGAGCTGTTTTTT
CASSFQNSPANTGELFF
>TRBJ2-5|many|TRBD2|TRBV5-4
TGTGCCGGGGCCGGGGGGGCTTTCGAGACCCAGTACTTC
CAGAGGAFETQYF
>TRBJ1-3|NA|NA|TRBV30
TGTGCCTGGAGTGGACAGGCTTCTGGAAACACCATATATTTT
CAWSGQASGNTIYF
>TRBJ1-2|NA|NA|TRBV18
TGTGCCAGCTCACCCCAGGACAGTAACTATGGCTACACCTTC
CASSPQDSNYGYTF
>TRBJ1-4|NA|TRBD1|TRBV5-1
TGCGCCAGCAGCTACGAAGCCGGGGGGACAGGGGGTGAAAAACTGTTTTTT
CASSYEAGGTGGEKLFF
>TRBJ2-3|NA|TRBD2|TRBV6-5
TGTGCCAGCAGCTACCAACGGGAGGGGGGAGATACGCAGTATTTT
CASSYQREGGDTQYF
>TRBJ2-3|NA|TRBD1|TRBV2
TGTGCCAGCACTGGACAGGGGAGATCAGATACGCAGTATTTT
CASTGQGRSDTQYF
>TRBJ1-3|NA|TRBD1|TRBV27
TGTGCCACCCAGCCCTCCAGGGGGCAAGGAAACACCATATATTTT
CATQPSRGQGNTIYF
>TRBJ2-7|NA|TRBD2|TRBV27
TGTGCCAGCAGTTTCTACCCTAGCGGCTCCTACGAGCAGTACTTC
CASSFYPSGSYEQYF
>TRBJ2-1|NA|TRBD2|TRBV7-9
TGTGCCAGCAGACCCCCGGGACTAGCGTCACACAATGAGCAGTTCTTC
CASRPPGLASHNEQFF
>TRBJ1-2|once|NA|TRBV6-4
TGTGCCAGCAGTGAAAGTTGGGGCGCCTATGGCTACACCTTC
CASSESWGAYGYTF
>TRBJ2-7|few|NA|TRBV14
TGTGCCAGCAGCCAAGAGCGAGGGGAGGTTGGAGAGCAGTACTTC
CASSQERGEVGEQYF
>TRBJ2-2|NA|NA|TRBV5-1
TGCGCCAGCAGCTTGGGGACAGTTTCCAACACCGGGGAGCTGTTTTTT
CASSLGTVSNTGELFF
>TRBJ2-1|NA|TRBD2|TRBV6-5
TGTGCCAGCAGCCAGGGACTAGCGGGACCAACTCAGACGTTCTTC
CASSQGLAGPTQTFF
>TRBJ1-3|NA|TRBD1|TRBV9
TGTGCCAGCAGCGCCCGGGACAGGGATGGAAACACCATATATTTT
CASSARDRDGNTIYF
>TRBJ1-1|once|NA|TRBV7-9
TGTGCCAGCAGGAAAGAGGGCAGTGCCAAGAACACTGAAGCTTTCTTT
CASRKEGSAKNTEAFF
>TRBJ2-7|NA|NA|TRBV27
TGTGCCAGCAGTTTCAAAGGGCGGGACTACGAGCAGTACTTC
CASSFKGRDYEQYF
>TRBJ2-5|NA|NA|TRBV21-1
TGTGCCAGCAACGGTTTCCAAGAGACCCAGTACTTC
CASNGFQETQYF
>TRBJ2-3|NA|NA|TRBV18
TGTGCCAGCTCGGCTTTGGGGCAGGCAGATACGCAGTATTTT
CASSALGQADTQYF
>TRBJ2-3|NA|TRBD2|TRBV7-3
TGTGCCAGCGGGCTAACTAGCGGCCCCACCCATACGCAGTATTTT
CASGLTSGPTHTQYF
>TRBJ1-4|NA|NA|TRBV6-5
TGTGCCAGCAGTCCGGCCGGACAAGAAAAACTGTTTTTT
CASSPAGQEKLFF